This TCR beta chain was captured by sequencing in a study of T cells after yellow fever vaccination. This clonotype was seen repeatedly, ten times or more. Its antigen is not identified. Broader study findings: Abundant bulk-derived clonotypes could contaminate FACS-sorted repertoires.

The CDR3 is made up of 13 amino acids. V dropped 4 bases and J dropped 1 base, with 9 bases sitting between them. Germline V gene lookup returns CDR1 GTSNPN and CDR2 SVGIG (reference sequence). TCR cDNA was made by 5'RACE template switching, adding a universal primer site and UMIs. In TCRdb, the 5' RACE reads were re-called with MiXCR into one record per CDR3 protein. Among hundreds of thousands of distinct CDR3 sequences listed, approximately 3.9% were seen once. The chain uses TRBV30 and TRBJ2-3, with D perhaps TRBD1 (6 bases). The source was PBMCs, collected on the day of the yellow fever booster vaccination. The clonotype was recovered from a young man who received the YFV17D yellow fever vaccine. CDR3: CAWKWTGTDTQYF. The CDR3 DNA reads as TGTGCCTGGAAGTGGACAGGCACAGATACGCAGTATTTT.